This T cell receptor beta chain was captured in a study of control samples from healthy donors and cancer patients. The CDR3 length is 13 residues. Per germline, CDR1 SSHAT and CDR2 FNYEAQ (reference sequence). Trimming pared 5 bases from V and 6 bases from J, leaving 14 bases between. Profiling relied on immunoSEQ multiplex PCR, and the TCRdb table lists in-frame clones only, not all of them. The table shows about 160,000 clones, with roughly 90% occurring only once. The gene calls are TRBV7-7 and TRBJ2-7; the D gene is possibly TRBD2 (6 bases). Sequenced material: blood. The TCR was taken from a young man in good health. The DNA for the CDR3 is TGTGCCAGCAGCGGAGGGAACTCGGGCGAGCAGTACTTC. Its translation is CASSGGNSGEQYF. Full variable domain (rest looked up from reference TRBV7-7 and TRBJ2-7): GAGVSQSPRYKVTKRGQDVTLRCDPISSHATLYWYQQALGQGPEFLTYFNYEAQPDKSGLPSDRFSAERPEGSISTLTIQRTEQRDSAMYRCASSGGNSGEQYFGPGTRLTVT.